The clone carrying this TCR beta chain was detected only a few times. The data were obtained in a study of T-cell memory formation after mild COVID-19. Study-level background: Largely donor-specific TCR clusters were found.

The CDR3 loop spans 14 amino acids. Per the germline V gene, CDR1 is MNHEY and CDR2 is SVGAGI. The V end was cut by 6 bases, the J end by 3 bases, with 11 bases between. TCRdb recomputed calls from the 5' RACE reads with MiXCR, one row per CDR3 protein. The sample consists of more than 45,000 distinct CDR3 sequences, approximately 9.1% of them appearing once. The sample comprised PBMCs or a T cell subset sorted from them (not recorded which). The chain couples TRBV6-5 to TRBJ2-2, with a weak D call TRBD1 (5 bases). This TCR derives from an adult woman who had mild COVID-19 (a few samples of this study predate the infection). Cell type and time point are not known. For the CDR3, the DNA is TGTGCCAGCAGCCCACCAGGGTACACCGGGGAGCTGTTTTTT. It translates to CASSPPGYTGELFF.